A single sample is the source of the 28 T cell receptor beta chains below, sequenced in a study of T cell repertoires in cytomegalovirus infection. MiXCR, applied by TCRdb to the reads, yields one record per CDR3 protein. Among around 500,000 distinct CDR3 sequences listed, under 55% were seen once. No antigen has been identified for these receptors. The specimen comprised cultured PBMCs, sampled from culture after CMV antigen stimulation. The receptors stem from a human donor in good health (CMV status not recorded). Some clones in this sample may be carry-over from other donors' samples.

This clonotype appeared a few times. V and J are TRBV5-5 and TRBJ2-3; D perhaps matches TRBD2 (6 bases). The length of the CDR3 is 14 residues. Per germline, CDR1 SGHKS and CDR2 YYEKEE (reference sequence). Between the trimmed V and J ends, which lost 2 bases and 3 bases, there was a span of 10 bases. The CDR3 nucleotides read TGTGCCAGCAGCTTTCGGGACTTAACAGATACGCAGTATTTT. Encoded protein: CASSFRDLTDTQYF.

The gene calls are TRBV5-1 and TRBJ2-7; TRBD1 matches at 9 bases. Germline CDR1 and CDR2: SGHRS and YFSETQ. Trimming cost V 3 bases and J 6 bases; bases outside gene matches: 10. The CDR3 sequence is 15 residues long. CDR3 amino acids: CASSSVPGQGIEQYF. As DNA, the CDR3 is TGCGCCAGCAGCTCGGTACCGGGACAGGGTATCGAGCAGTACTTC.

This clonotype was seen more than once but under ten times. This sequence joins TRBV7-9 and TRBJ1-4, with TRBD1 matching over 7 bases. J gave up 7 bases and V 1 base, and 12 bases lay outside the gene matches. CDR3 size: 17 residues. Germline CDR1 is SEHNR and CDR2 is FQNEAQ (reference sequence). The CDR3 is CASSLGFSAGGSEKLFF. In DNA form, the CDR3 reads TGTGCCAGCAGCTTAGGGTTTTCGGCAGGGGGGAGTGAAAAACTGTTTTTT.

This clonotype occurred once. DNA of the CDR3: TGTGCCAGCGGGGGTCGGGAGCTGTTTTTT. Translation: CASGGRELFF. This chain connects TRBV2 to TRBJ2-2; D possibly matches TRBD1 or TRBD2 (5 bases each). Between the trimmed V and J ends, which lost 8 bases and 9 bases, there was a span of 7 bases. Germline V gene lookup returns CDR1 SNHLY and CDR2 FYNNEI. The CDR3 runs 10 residues.

The V gene is TRBV19, the J gene TRBJ1-1, with 7 bases fitting TRBD1. Per germline, CDR1 LNHDA and CDR2 SQIVND (reference sequence). The V gene end was trimmed by 2 bases and the J gene end by 0 bases; junction bases not matched to a gene: 12. This CDR3 is 18 amino acids long. The CDR3 bases are TGTGCCAGTAGTATACACCTCCTGTTCCAGGGGGTGAACACTGAAGCTTTCTTT. This codes for CASSIHLLFQGVNTEAFF.

The rearrangement uses TRBV18 and TRBJ1-2, with 7 bases matching TRBD1. J was trimmed by 0 bases and V by 8 bases; bases with no gene match: 6. The CDR3 spans 14 residues. The germline V gene encodes CDR1 KGHSH and CDR2 LQKENI. The CDR3 loop is CASAGGPANYGYTF. In DNA form, the CDR3 reads TGTGCCAGCGCAGGGGGGCCCGCTAACTATGGCTACACCTTC. Complete variable domain (other parts from reference TRBV18 and TRBJ1-2): NAGVMQNPRHLVRRRGQEARLRCSPMKGHSHVYWYRQLPEEGLKFMVYLQKENIIDESGMPKERFSAEFPKEGPSILRIQQVVRGDSAAYFCASAGGPANYGYTFGSGTRLTVV.

This clonotype appeared a single time. V gene TRBV15 combines with J gene TRBJ2-7; no clear D gene. V lost 1 base and J lost 1, with 11 bases in between. The germline gives CDR1 LNHNV, CDR2 YYDKDF (reference sequence). The CDR3 runs 15 residues. The CDR3 DNA reads as TGTGCCACCAGCAGAGTCCAGATGGGTTCCTACGAGCAGTACTTC. It yields the protein CATSRVQMGSYEQYF.

CDR3: CASSPRLLGADTQYF. Here the CDR3 DNA reads TGTGCCAGCAGCCCCAGGTTGCTAGGTGCAGATACGCAGTATTTT. The V call is TRBV27, the J call TRBJ2-3; no reliable D call. The germline gives CDR1 MNHEY, CDR2 SMNVEV (reference sequence). CDR3 length: 15 amino acids. V was pared by 6 bases and J by 4 bases, with 17 bases between.

V is TRBV20-1 and J is TRBJ2-3; D possibly corresponds to TRBD2 (5 bases). The CDR3 has 12 residues. CDR1 and CDR2 (germline): DFQATT, SNEGSKA (reference sequence). V lost 6 bases and J lost 4, with 11 bases in between. In DNA form, the CDR3 reads TGCAGTGCCGCCACTAGGTCAGATACGCAGTATTTT. As protein: CSAATRSDTQYF.

V gene TRBV15 combines with J gene TRBJ2-7, with D perhaps matching TRBD2 (5 bases). Trimming pared 1 base from V and 1 base from J, leaving 8 bases between. This CDR3 contains 14 residues. Germline V lookup: CDR1 LNHNV, CDR2 YYDKDF (reference sequence). The CDR3 protein is CATSRGGQSYEQYF. The CDR3, as DNA: TGTGCCACCAGCAGAGGAGGGCAGTCCTACGAGCAGTACTTC.

This rearrangement joins TRBV4-1 to TRBJ2-1; D is ambiguous. Germline CDR1 MGHRA, CDR2 YSYEKL. The CDR3 totals 16 residues. The V and J ends lost 6 bases and 8 bases respectively, with 23 bases between them. The CDR3 coding sequence is TGCGCCAGCAGGCAAAAAACCAGGACCACCGGCGATGAGCAGTTCTTC. Amino acid sequence: CASRQKTRTTGDEQFF.

This clonotype occurred a few times. The rearrangement joins TRBV19 to TRBJ2-5; D gene unclear. Trimming shortened V by 3 bases and J by 5 bases, and 13 bases separated the two germline ends. Looked up from germline, CDR1 is LNHDA and CDR2 is SQIVND (reference sequence). CDR3 size: 14 residues. The CDR3 loop reads CASSMGQRKETQYF. CDR3 in DNA: TGTGCCAGTAGTATGGGTCAGAGGAAGGAGACCCAGTACTTC. Full variable domain (remainder filled in from reference TRBV19 and TRBJ2-5): DGGITQSPKYLFRKEGQNVTLSCEQNLNHDAMYWYRQDPGQGLRLIYYSQIVNDFQKGDIAEGYSVSREKKESFPLTVTSAQKNPTAFYLCASSMGQRKETQYFGPGTRLLVL.

This clonotype is a singleton in its sample. This chain joins TRBV6-2 or TRBV6-3 and TRBJ1-5; no clear D. Per the germline V gene, CDR1 is MNHEY and CDR2 is SVGEGT. The V gene lost 0 bases and the J gene lost 3 bases, with 9 bases spanning the gap. The CDR3 has 15 residues. The CDR3 DNA is TGTGCCAGCAGTTACTCCGGGCAGGACAATCAGCCCCAGCATTTT. Its translation: CASSYSGQDNQPQHF.

J is TRBJ1-2 and V is TRBV5-1; no definite D call. V was clipped by 0 bases and J by 4 bases, with 10 bases between them. The germline gives CDR1 SGHRS, CDR2 YFSETQ. This CDR3 has 14 amino acids. In DNA, the CDR3 is TGCGCCAGCAGCTTGGCGGCCGGGCCCTATGGCTACACCTTC. It translates to CASSLAAGPYGYTF.

The chain employs TRBV20-1 and TRBJ2-2; D is ambiguous. Germline V CDR1 and CDR2: DFQATT, SNEGSKA (reference sequence). Trimming stripped 0 bases from V and 0 bases from J, with 5 bases between. The CDR3 totals 14 residues. The CDR3 spells CSARDVSNTGELFF. CDR3 nucleotides: TGCAGTGCTAGAGATGTCTCGAACACCGGGGAGCTGTTTTTT.

Only a few counts were recorded for this clonotype. CDR3 protein: CASSPGLVPATDTQYF. The CDR3 DNA reads as TGTGCCAGCAGCCCGGGCTTGGTCCCAGCCACAGATACGCAGTATTTT. V and J are TRBV7-6 and TRBJ2-3; D unresolved. CDR1 is SGHVS and CDR2 is FNYEAQ in the germline V gene. The CDR3 loop spans 16 amino acids. With 5 bases removed from V and 2 bases from J, the gap between germline ends came to 17 bases.

This chain links TRBV11-2 with TRBJ2-3; D is uncertain. This CDR3 has 14 amino acids. V was cut by 4 bases and J by 4 bases, with 12 bases left in between. Per the germline V gene, CDR1 is SGHAT and CDR2 is FQNNGV. The DNA for the CDR3 is TGTGCCAGCAGCTCCGACGAGCTGGCAGATACGCAGTATTTT. Amino acid sequence: CASSSDELADTQYF.

The rearrangement uses TRBV5-3 and TRBJ1-1, with TRBD1 matching 7 bases. TRBV5-3 carries the ORF label, with uncertain function. J lost 5 bases, V lost 8 bases, and 9 bases had no gene match. The CDR3 is 13 residues long. The CDR3 spells CASPGGGGTEAFF. In DNA, the CDR3 is TGTGCCAGCCCCGGAGGGGGCGGAACTGAAGCTTTCTTT.

This chain joins TRBV7-2 and TRBJ2-3; no clear D. Germline lookup yields CDR1 SGHTA and CDR2 FQGNSA. There are 13 residues in the CDR3. Trimming pared 1 base from V and 5 bases from J, leaving 7 bases between. The CDR3 DNA follows: TGTGCCAGCAGCTTAGGGCCCCTAGATACGCAGTATTTT. Protein sequence: CASSLGPLDTQYF.

There are a few counts of this clonotype. CDR3 nucleotide sequence: TGTGCCAGCAGCTTATATGAGACAGGGAATCCTGATGAGCAGTTCTTC. This codes for CASSLYETGNPDEQFF. This chain uses TRBV7-8 with TRBJ2-1; 7 nucleotides match TRBD1. The CDR3 has 16 residues. The trim removed 2 bases at V and 8 bases at J, leaving 12 bases unmatched. The germline V gene has CDR1 SGHVS and CDR2 FQNEAQ.

This chain uses TRBV15 with TRBJ2-5; 7 nucleotides line up with TRBD1. Germline V gene lookup returns CDR1 LNHNV and CDR2 YYDKDF (reference sequence). This CDR3 contains 18 residues. The V and J ends lost 7 bases and 0 bases, in that order; junction bases with no gene match: 17. The CDR3 coding sequence is TGTGCCACCAAGGCCGGGACAGCCACGCGGCGGTACCAAGAGACCCAGTACTTC. Translation: CATKAGTATRRYQETQYF.

The chain is built from TRBV4-3 and TRBJ1-4; TRBD1 aligns across 9 bases. The germline V gene has CDR1 LGHNA and CDR2 YSLEER. The CDR3 sequence is 15 residues long. V shed 4 bases and J 7 bases; nucleotides not matched to a gene: 7. In DNA form, the CDR3 reads TGCGCCAGCAGCCGGACAGGGGTTGGGGTTGAAAAACTGTTTTTT. Translation: CASSRTGVGVEKLFF.

The V and J genes are TRBV7-2 and TRBJ2-7; 8 nucleotides match TRBD2. V lost 7 bases and J lost 1; bases outside the gene matches: 6. This CDR3 comprises 14 residues. From germline, CDR1 is SGHTA and CDR2 FQGNSA. The CDR3 DNA reads as TGTGCCAGCAACGTTTTAGCGGGGTCCTACGAGCAGTACTTC. Protein: CASNVLAGSYEQYF. Full variable domain (missing parts from reference TRBV7-2 and TRBJ2-7): GAGVSQSPSNKVTEKGKDVELRCDPISGHTALYWYRQSLGQGLEFLIYFQGNSAPDKSGLPSDRFSAERTGGSVSTLTIQRTQQEDSAVYLCASNVLAGSYEQYFGPGTRLTVT.

This clonotype came up many times. This chain uses TRBV7-2 with TRBJ2-1; 7 positions agree with TRBD2. Germline V gene sequence: CDR1 SGHTA, CDR2 FQGNSA. The CDR3 is 14 residues long. Trimming at V came to 1 base and at J to 9 bases, leaving 6 bases not matched to a gene. CDR3 DNA sequence: TGTGCCAGCAGCTTAGGGGGGAGGGTTGGTGAGCAGTTCTTC. The encoded protein is CASSLGGRVGEQFF.

The CDR3 nucleotides read TGTGCCAGCAGCATTCTGCCGTACTGGGATGAGCAGTTCTTC. This gives the protein CASSILPYWDEQFF. The chain joins TRBV7-2 to TRBJ2-1, with D uncertain. Looked up from germline, CDR1 is SGHTA and CDR2 is FQGNSA. This CDR3 region has 14 residues. Trimming stripped 5 bases from V and 8 bases from J, with 16 bases between.

This chain connects TRBV5-1 to TRBJ1-1, with D unclear. Germline CDR1 SGHRS, CDR2 YFSETQ. Trimming stripped 0 bases from V and 8 bases from J, with 8 bases between. The CDR3 consists of 12 residues. The CDR3: CASSLGNSEAFF. The CDR3 region has the DNA TGCGCCAGCAGCTTGGGGAACTCCGAAGCTTTCTTT. Complete variable domain (other parts from reference TRBV5-1 and TRBJ1-1): KAGVTQTPRYLIKTRGQQVTLSCSPISGHRSVSWYQQTPGQGLQFLFEYFSETQRNKGNFPGRFSGRQFSNSRSEMNVSTLELGDSALYLCASSLGNSEAFFGQGTRLTVV.

This clonotype was detected once. The CDR3 nucleotides are TGTGCCAGCAGTGAATGGGGGGATGACAGCACAGATACGCAGTATTTT. This sequence encodes CASSEWGDDSTDTQYF. The chain combines TRBV6-1 with TRBJ2-3; tentative D call: TRBD2 (6 bases). Per the germline V gene, CDR1 is MNHNS and CDR2 is SASEGT. The CDR3 consists of 16 residues. Trimming pared 2 bases from V and 0 bases from J, leaving 12 bases between.

This clonotype was found a few times. The V call is TRBV7-6, the J call TRBJ1-6, with D unresolved. The CDR3 length is 14 residues. The germline CDR1 and CDR2 sequences are SGHVS and FNYEAQ. V lost 8 bases to trimming and J lost 7 bases, with 15 bases between them. In nucleotides, the CDR3 is TGTGCCAGCGCGGGCGCGGGTTTGAATTCACCCCTCCACTTT. Protein product: CASAGAGLNSPLHF.